Listed below are T cell receptor beta chains from one sample, sequenced in a study of cytomegalovirus exposure and HLA in healthy donors. Some clones are missing from TCRdb's copy, which holds only in-frame ones; the method was immunoSEQ multiplex PCR. The sample includes about 170,000 clones, roughly 84% of them seen just once. The specimen was PBMCs. The receptors were sampled from a male donor in good health and CMV-seronegative. The CDR3 runs from the conserved cysteine through the conserved F or W. A D gene is named only where the DNA matches it firmly. The size entry is marked missing in some rows and otherwise reads once, few, many or a size class.

j_gene	v_gene	d_gene	abundance	CDR3nt	CDR3aa
TRBJ2-6	TRBV19	.	.	TGTGCCAGTAAGTTGAGATCTGGGGCCAACGTCCTGACTTTC	CASKLRSGANVLTF
TRBJ2-7	TRBV9	.	once	TGTGCCAGCAGCGCGCCGGGACACTCCTACGAGCAGTACTTC	CASSAPGHSYEQYF
TRBJ1-4	TRBV6-5	TRBD1	.	TGTGCCAGCAGTTACTCGACCGGGACAGATAATGAAAAACTGTTTTTT	CASSYSTGTDNEKLFF
TRBJ2-5	TRBV5-1	TRBD1	.	TGCGCCAGCAGCTTGGGACAGGGAAAGACCCAGTACTTC	CASSLGQGKTQYF
TRBJ1-6	TRBV6-1	.	few	TGTGCCAGCAGTGAACAGGGCAGATCTAATTCACCCCTCCACTTT	CASSEQGRSNSPLHF
TRBJ1-3	TRBV28	.	few	TGTGCCAGCAGTCCACGACCGGGAGTTGGAAACACCATATATTTT	CASSPRPGVGNTIYF
TRBJ2-7	TRBV15	.	.	TGTGCCACCAGCCGAGGGGTTACAGGTTCGGTCTCCTACGAGCAGTACTTC	CATSRGVTGSVSYEQYF
TRBJ2-1	TRBV7-9	.	.	TGTGCCAGCAGCTCAATACCACAGCCTAATGAGCAGTTCTTC	CASSSIPQPNEQFF
TRBJ2-5	TRBV4-3	.	.	TGCGCCAGCAGCCAAGATTTCCAGGGAAGGGAGACCCAGTACTTC	CASSQDFQGRETQYF
TRBJ1-2	TRBV10-3	.	.	TGTGCCATCAGTGAGTTCCCAGGGGTGCACTATGGCTACACCTTC	CAISEFPGVHYGYTF
TRBJ2-5	TRBV5-6	.	.	TGTGCCAGCAGCGCGGGGCTGGAGACCCAGTACTTC	CASSAGLETQYF
TRBJ1-1	TRBV30	.	few	TGTGCCTGGAGCAATGGAGTATTGAACACTGAAGCTTTCTTT	CAWSNGVLNTEAFF
TRBJ1-5	TRBV19	.	.	TGTGCCAGTAGTGCGACAGGTGATCAGCCCCAGCATTTT	CASSATGDQPQHF
TRBJ1-5	TRBV28	TRBD1	.	TGTGCCAGCACTGGGGACAGGAATAGCAATCAGCCCCAGCATTTT	CASTGDRNSNQPQHF
TRBJ2-5	TRBV7-9	.	.	TGTGCCAGCAGCTTAGCGGGGGGGCCTCTTCAAGAGACCCAGTACTTC	CASSLAGGPLQETQYF
TRBJ2-1	TRBV13	TRBD2	.	TGTGCCAGCAGCTCCGGCGGGGGCTCCTACAATGAGCAGTTCTTC	CASSSGGGSYNEQFF
TRBJ2-5	TRBV9	.	.	TGTGCCAGCAGCGCCGGGAGCTCCCCGGGGCAGACCCAGTACTTC	CASSAGSSPGQTQYF
TRBJ2-7	TRBV7-9	TRBD1	.	TGTGCCAGCAGCCCATGGGACAGGCTCTACGAGCAGTACTTC	CASSPWDRLYEQYF
TRBJ2-7	TRBV7-6	.	.	TGTGCCAGCAGCTTACGTGGCGGGGTGTGGGAGCAGTACTTC	CASSLRGGVWEQYF
TRBJ2-1	TRBV5-1	TRBD2	once	TGCGCCAGCAGCTCCCATAGGACTAGCGGGAGGGCCTGGAATGAGCAGTTCTTC	CASSSHRTSGRAWNEQFF
TRBJ2-7	TRBV5-1	.	.	TGCGCCAGCAGCTTGAAATCAGGGGCGAGCTCCTACGAGCAGTACTTC	CASSLKSGASSYEQYF
TRBJ2-7	TRBV27	TRBD1	.	TGTGCCACCCGGGGGACAGGGTCCTACGAGCAGTACTTC	CATRGTGSYEQYF
TRBJ2-1	TRBV9	.	few	TGTGCCAGCAGCGTTGGCGGGGACGCCTACAATGAGCAGTTCTTC	CASSVGGDAYNEQFF
TRBJ1-3	TRBV7-9	TRBD1	.	TGTGCCAGCAGCTTACTCGGACAGGCCCGGCAGGGAAACACCATATATTTT	CASSLLGQARQGNTIYF
TRBJ1-1	TRBV27	TRBD1	.	TGTGCCAGCAGTAGGCCGGGACAGGGGGTGGCGGAAGCTTTCTTT	CASSRPGQGVAEAFF
TRBJ1-4	TRBV15	.	.	TGTGCCACCAGCCAGATGGGAGGGGAGCCCGGAGGGGAAAAACTGTTTTTT	CATSQMGGEPGGEKLFF
TRBJ2-3	TRBV6-1	TRBD1	.	TGTGCCAGCACCGTGACAGGGCGGTCAGATACGCAGTATTTT	CASTVTGRSDTQYF
TRBJ1-1	TRBV18	TRBD1	.	TGTGCCAGCTCACGGGGGAGTGGGCAGGGGGCCGGGAACACTGAAGCTTTCTTT	CASSRGSGQGAGNTEAFF
TRBJ1-1	TRBV6-4	TRBD1	.	TGTGCCAGCAAGAGGACAGGGACGAACACTGAAGCTTTCTTT	CASKRTGTNTEAFF
TRBJ2-6	TRBV5-1	.	.	TGCGCCAGCAGCACAAACCAGGGAGGAGGGCCTGGGGCCAACGTCCTGACTTTC	CASSTNQGGGPGANVLTF
TRBJ1-5	TRBV5-1	TRBD1	once	TGCGCCAGCAGCTTAGGGGACAGGGAAAATCAGCCCCAGCATTTT	CASSLGDRENQPQHF
TRBJ2-6	TRBV7-3	TRBD2	.	TGTGCCAGCAGCTCACGGGGGGGGACGGGCTCTGGGGCCAACGTCCTGACTTTC	CASSSRGGTGSGANVLTF
TRBJ2-1	TRBV28	.	.	TGTGCCAGCAGTTTACCTGGGAGGATCTCCTACAATGAGCAGTTCTTC	CASSLPGRISYNEQFF
TRBJ2-7	TRBV10-3	TRBD2	.	TGTGCCATCAGTGAGTTAGCGGGAGGAGTATCTTACGAGCAGTACTTC	CAISELAGGVSYEQYF
TRBJ2-3	TRBV6-4	.	.	TGTGCCAGCAGTGAGGCAGGCAGTTCGAGCACAGATACGCAGTATTTT	CASSEAGSSSTDTQYF
TRBJ1-1	TRBV9	TRBD1	.	TGTGCCAGCAGCGTAGTCCCAGACAGGGCCCCCGAAGCTTTCTTT	CASSVVPDRAPEAFF
TRBJ1-1	TRBV5-1	TRBD1	.	TGCGCCAGCAGCTTGGTAAATCTGTGGGACAGGTCGAACACTGAAGCTTTCTTT	CASSLVNLWDRSNTEAFF
TRBJ1-5	TRBV30	.	.	TGTGCCTGGCCTATACAGGGACGGGTCAATCAGCCCCAGCATTTT	CAWPIQGRVNQPQHF
TRBJ2-1	TRBV9	.	.	TGTGCCAGCAGCGGTCCTGACAATGAGCAGTTCTTC	CASSGPDNEQFF
TRBJ2-1	TRBV6-4	TRBD2	.	TGTGCCAGCTCACTAGCGGGTGACAATGAGCAGTTCTTC	CASSLAGDNEQFF
TRBJ1-6	TRBV9	.	once	TGTGCCAGCAGCGTAGAAGGGGTTAGGAATTCACCCCTCCACTTT	CASSVEGVRNSPLHF
TRBJ2-2	TRBV6-5	.	.	TGTGCCAGCAGTTACTCTGAAGTGGGGCGGGAGCTGTTTTTT	CASSYSEVGRELFF
TRBJ2-7	TRBV27	.	.	TGTGCCAGCAGTTTGGCAGTGCCTCCCTACGAGCAGTACTTC	CASSLAVPPYEQYF
TRBJ2-7	TRBV5-4	.	once	TGTGCCAGCAGCTTGTCAGGGAATAATCCCTACGAGCAGTACTTC	CASSLSGNNPYEQYF
TRBJ2-3	TRBV18	TRBD1	.	TGTGCCAGCTCACCATCCGGGCTACAGGGGACAGATACGCAGTATTTT	CASSPSGLQGTDTQYF
TRBJ2-7	TRBV9	TRBD2	.	TGTGCCAGCAGCCCGGGACTAGCGGATTACGAGCAGTACTTC	CASSPGLADYEQYF